Given below is one T cell receptor beta chain in context. Its target is not known. CDR1 LNHDA and CDR2 SQIVND come from the germline V gene (reference sequence). Germline trimming cut 8 bases from V and 4 bases from J; bases unmatched to any gene: 9. The CDR3 is made up of 16 amino acids. Ipilimumab-mediated CTLA-4 blockade plus focal radiation was given to patients having chemo-refractory metastatic non-small-cell lung cancer. This entry is derived from a study of radiotherapy plus CTLA-4 blockade in lung cancer. General study results and limits: The best predictor of response was reported to be early blood T cell clone dynamics, with interferon-beta.

Here immunoSEQ multiplex PCR was the method, and the copy in TCRdb shows in-frame clones only, minus some. The table has 110,000 or so clones, 78% seen once. The clonotype originates from a human donor with non-small cell lung cancer who had a partial response to radiotherapy plus ipilimumab. The V call is TRBV19, the J call TRBJ2-1, with 12 bases that match TRBD2. The sample consisted of peripheral blood, taken from a patient treated with radiotherapy plus ipilimumab. CDR3 sequence (DNA): TGTGCCAGTCACCCCAATGGACTAGCGGGATACAATGAGCAGTTCTTC. This translates into CASHPNGLAGYNEQFF.